This T cell receptor beta chain was recovered during a study of cytomegalovirus exposure and HLA in healthy donors. At the level of the study: A prior analysis found fewer than 120 million unique TCR beta sequences from approximately 190 million T cells.

Overall study results and limits: Exclusion as indistinguishable affected some V segments, including TRBV6-2 and TRBV6-3. Later analysis placed DRB1 highest and HLA-C lowest in TCR association rates, which differed by HLA locus. Presence/absence comparisons presumed near-even sequencing depth among donors.

A note on this clone: Its specificity is not known.

The germline V gene has CDR1 SEHNR and CDR2 FQNEAQ (reference sequence). V was shortened by 2 bases and J by 3 bases, with 8 bases between the two germline ends. The CDR3 is made up of 14 amino acids. The primer mix had 60 Vbeta and 13 Jbeta primers. Sequencing was performed with immunoSEQ multiplex PCR; in TCRdb, only in-frame clones are kept and a portion is missing. The sample contains 170,000 or so clones, roughly 78% of which appear only once. Sequencing was done on a sample of PBMCs. The clonotype was recovered from a woman aged 50 to 65 in good health and CMV-seropositive. The chain links TRBV7-9 to TRBJ1-5; D remains unclear. The CDR3 sequence: CASSLIGVNQPQHF. The CDR3 coding sequence is TGTGCCAGCAGCTTAATCGGGGTCAATCAGCCCCAGCATTTT.